This TCR beta chain was sequenced during a study of cytomegalovirus exposure and HLA in healthy donors (dated by TCRdb to about 2017). Some background on the complete study: An earlier analysis of several hundred of the donors reported approximately 260 Gb of sequence data and 117 million unique TCR beta sequences obtained from roughly 180 million T cells. An early release that covered approximately 600 HLA-typed donors contained approximately 300 gigabases of sequencing data and tens of millions of unique TCR sequences. The genetic ancestry cluster associated with self-reported Caucasian donors included 70% to 85% of the roughly 390 genotyped donors. The study aimed to test whether signatures of past pathogen exposure could be identified by cataloging public T cell receptors. The study used immunosequencing to profile the T cell repertoires of 670 or so subjects and linked those repertoires to cytomegalovirus serostatus. Besides the first cohort of 666 subjects, a separate validation cohort made up of over 95 different subjects was used. High-throughput TCR immunosequencing, statistical association of individual TCRs with disease status, and machine learning were combined to predict cytomegalovirus infection status. To study patterns of TCR occurrence, a later analysis re-analyzed previously published TCR beta repertoires from more than 550 donors and added high-resolution HLA genotyping. The later analysis used no new phenotypic data to find candidate immune exposures, relying instead on TCR beta sequences and their occurrence across donors. To decide whether each TCR beta V gene segment behaved as functional or pseudogenic, an earlier analysis of over 500 of the donors relied on high-throughput TCR beta sequencing. Donor age, sex, ethnicity and CMV serostatus were compiled alongside the repertoire data. Genome-wide SNP genotypes for about 60% of the 666 donors were used in a later genetic analysis, which treated that subset as a discovery cohort. Every discovery cohort repertoire had been produced on one sequencing platform. Class I and class II HLA loci were covered by the typing at four-digit resolution. The number of donors typed differed by locus, with roughly 620-640 for A, B, C, DRB1 and DQB1, around 500 for DQA1, about 610 for DPA1, and around 450 for DPB1. About five DR-DQ haplotypes were treated as single units for association and clustering because of strong linkage in the cohort. Among some 400 genotyped donors of the cohort, an average of approximately 240,000 unique TCR beta nucleotide sequences was sequenced per donor, of which approximately 18% were non-productive. What the study reported, not specific to this receptor: Strong co-occurrence of HLA alleles, especially DR and DQ, made assigning TCR associations to individual alleles difficult. Some IMGT-functional V segments, including TRBV6-2 and TRBV6-3, could not be told apart with the 87-base-pair reads, so those segments were excluded. Most TCR sequences were observed very rarely across donors, whereas some public TCRs were present in many individuals. A later genetic analysis reported fewer N-insertions in productive TCRs among donors in an Asian-associated ancestry cluster than the roughly 650-donor mean. The authors suggested that the approach could potentially be extended to other disease states and immunological phenotypes. In a later analysis, TCR association rates were found to vary across HLA loci, with the most associated TCRs seen for DRB1 alleles and the fewest for HLA-C alleles. A later analysis found that most CMV-associated TCR beta chains appeared HLA-restricted, with HLA associations seemingly driven largely by CMV exposure. The only immune exposure information available for the cohort was CMV serostatus. At a false discovery rate of 0.05, a later analysis linked some 18,000 TCR beta sequences to specific HLA alleles. The sequencing pipeline was judged likely to have produced a cluster of highly shared sequence variants as a technical artifact. An association between a missense DCLRE1C variant and V-gene and J-gene trimming of TCR beta chains was found in a later genetic analysis and replicated in an independent cohort. Three of the identified cytomegalovirus-associated TCR beta chains were confirmed in vitro to be specific for cytomegalovirus antigens. In an earlier analysis of roughly 500 of the donors, most TCR beta V segments appeared in productive rearrangements about 90% or about 30% of the time, broadly matching IMGT annotations. Compared with equally common non-associated chains, HLA-associated TCR beta chains in a later analysis were more clonally expanded and had lower generation probabilities. The study listed 150 to 200 TCR beta chains as associated with cytomegalovirus. The classifier was reported to diagnose cytomegalovirus status with high specificity and sensitivity in both the original cohort and the validation cohort. Some 15 rarely observed V segments, including chromosome 9 orphons, were excluded from the earlier analysis of several hundred of the donors because counts were too low. Linkage disequilibrium might explain the correlated functional status among segregating V segments, but an unknown experimental factor could not be excluded. A further reported finding was that TCR beta sequences accurately predicted the HLA-A and HLA-B alleles for most subjects in the first cohort. In this cohort, only TCR beta chains were sequenced, and detectable features were limited by the absence of alpha or paired-chain data. Sequencing depth was assumed to be roughly uniform across donors in the presence/absence analyses, though that assumption may not hold. Because HLA typing was unavailable for some donors at each locus, only the typed subset was used in association tests. In a later analysis, several top co-occurrence clusters were reported to appear linked to parvovirus B19, influenza, CMV and Epstein-Barr virus.

CDR1 and CDR2, per the germline V gene, are SNHLY and FYNNEI. Including cysteine and phenylalanine, the CDR3 has 14 amino acids. Just CDR3 DNA is preserved here, 42 bases in frame from base 1. The method was the immunoSEQ multiplex PCR assay. For the multiplex PCR, a mixture combining 60 forward primers for TCR Vbeta segments and 13 reverse primers for TCR Jbeta segments was used. Amplification of the CDR3 region of rearranged TCR beta genes was performed with a multiplex PCR assay on genomic DNA. The Illumina HiSeq System was used to sequence the amplified TCR beta libraries as 87-base-pair reads. The paper's processing steps were these. Across the 670 or so repertoires, a later analysis counted roughly 84 million unique TCR beta chains, some 11 million of which were shared by at least two donors. Raw reads were error-corrected and collapsed into unique sequences by a nearest-neighbor algorithm in which closely related sequences were merged to remove PCR and sequencing errors. CDR3 sequences were aligned to IMGT reference sequences to assign V, D and J gene segments. Each retained sequence needed at least a six-nucleotide match to both a V gene segment and a J gene segment. Rearrangements were classified as productive when the CDR3 lacked stop codons and remained in frame with V and J, and all other rearrangements were classified as non-productive. Following IMGT convention, CDR3 was defined as the stretch from the second conserved V-encoded cysteine up to the conserved J-encoded phenylalanine. The earlier analysis of 500 to 600 of the donors excluded sequences that lacked an unambiguous match to a single V gene segment. An earlier analysis of about 590 of the donors classified V segments as functional when productive rearrangements were above 56.7% and as segregating when the standard deviation between donors was above 5%. A statistical classification framework was developed to diagnose cytomegalovirus status using the catalog of TCR beta chain sequences. A later analysis assigned V and J genes by comparing TCR nucleotide sequences with IMGT/GENE-DB human TR gene sequences. The TCRdist pipeline was used in a later analysis to assign CDR3 sequences and most-parsimonious VDJ recombination scenarios. In a later analysis, each TCR beta chain was defined by its CDR3 amino acid sequence together with its V-gene family, and reads without a unique V-gene family were excluded. In a later analysis, approximately 640 highly shared, low-generation-probability nucleotide sequences were removed to address suspected cross-contamination and a sequencing artifact. A later analysis calculated a clonal expansion index for each public chain from normalized within-repertoire ranks of inferred template counts. Generation probabilities in a later analysis came from a VDJ recombination model fitted to out-of-frame rearrangements, and those results were checked against IGoR. In a later analysis, TCR-TCR, TCR-HLA and TCR-CMV co-occurrence was scored with hypergeometric tests, and a repertoire-size bias correction was applied to TCR pairs. To estimate false discovery rates, a later analysis permuted the HLA or CMV assignments 20 times. A later analysis grouped co-occurring TCRs with DBSCAN, adding TCRdist sequence similarity when clustering within HLA-allele-positive subsets. For co-occurrence clustering, repertoires with fewer than 30,000 or more than 120,000 public chains were excluded, along with roughly 5 repertoires with anomalous nucleotide sharing. In its TCRdb copy, this immuneACCESS table keeps in-frame sequences only and misses some clones. Where compared with another copy, unresolved V genes explain less than half of these, and the others have no known cause. D and trimming come from the DNA, and the V and J calls and clone size come from that table. The sample table contains under 250,000 clones; only one count was recorded for 65% to 85% of them. Roughly 0.66% of the sample lies in the top ten.

With regard to this clone: The target of this receptor is not known. Qualities for individual bases were not recorded, and no much larger clone is one base off.

In total, approximately 700 healthy bone marrow donors made up the cohort. At the time of sampling, all cohort members were nominally healthy, though unrecorded immune exposures were likely present. The donor tested CMV seronegative, placing the donor among the 350 or so seronegative members of the cohort. A peripheral blood sample was collected from each donor, and TCR beta sequencing was performed on peripheral blood mononuclear cells. Genomic DNA was extracted from the blood cell samples with the Qiagen DNeasy Blood Extraction Kit. The chain joins TRBV2 to TRBJ2-5; 6 matching bases give a weak D call of TRBD2. The J call may be faulty, since TRBJ2-7 better matches the DNA end. The sequence came from a boy aged 2 to 10 in good health and CMV-seronegative. Sequenced material: PBMCs. The nucleotide sequence is given as TGTGCCAGCAGTGCACGACTAGTAAACTACGAGCAGTACTTC. This gives the protein CASSARLVNYEQYF.